This is a list of T cell receptor beta chains from one sample in a study of response to subunit inactivated influenza vaccine. TCRdb itself ran the RT-PCR reads through MiXCR, one entry per CDR3 protein. This table has about 480,000 distinct CDR3 sequences, approximately 10% appearing once. Sequencing used PBMCs from blood, obtained around seven weeks after vaccination. These TCRs come from a middle-aged man who received an inactivated influenza vaccine. The conserved cysteine and the conserved F or W are not part of the CDR3 here. Expanded clones get a size class; other rows say once, few or many, or leave the size out.

j_gene,len,abundance,v_gene,CDR3aa
TRBJ2-3,12,few,TRBV29-1,SVDQDSGGDTQY
TRBJ2-7,12,few,TRBV28,ASKRQGSSYEQY
TRBJ2-1,13,few,TRBV20-1,SARSGGRLYNEQF
TRBJ2-1,11,few,TRBV7-2,ASSFEGGYEQF
TRBJ1-5,12,.,TRBV6-1,ASSGLKINQPQH
TRBJ2-1,13,many,TRBV14,ASSQSGRASNEQF
TRBJ2-5,12,.,TRBV20-1,SASITSNEETQY
TRBJ2-1,12,many,TRBV11-2,ASSPGLAGNEQF
TRBJ1-1,12,.,TRBV5-1,ASRPGPMNTEAF
TRBJ2-1,11,.,TRBV12-3/TRBV12-4,ASSPGRGNEQF
TRBJ2-2,12,few,TRBV21-1,ASNALWIPGSCF
TRBJ2-1,12,few,TRBV4-3,ASSQDRRGFEQF
TRBJ2-1,17,.,TRBV24-1,ATSDTGRVPGIGYNEQF
TRBJ2-7,11,many,TRBV28,ASHGGRSYEQY
TRBJ2-7,16,many,TRBV6-5,ASSFTRTSGKTSYEQY
TRBJ2-7,12,.,TRBV4-1,ASSRGRTSYEQY
TRBJ1-2,12,.,TRBV20-1,SARDPEENYGYT
TRBJ2-1,13,few,TRBV9,ASSVDLSSYNEQF
TRBJ2-7,12,.,TRBV6-1,ASSERGTAYEQY
TRBJ2-7,13,.,TRBV7-3,ASSLSPARSYEQY
TRBJ1-5,13,many,TRBV20-1,SAPTGQSINQPQH
TRBJ1-1,11,many,TRBV20-1,SARGQLNTEAF
TRBJ1-5,14,.,TRBV19,ASSFRDRVGNQPQH
TRBJ2-3,15,many,TRBV2,ASRNPSGGGGTDTQY
TRBJ1-6,12,many,TRBV12-3/TRBV12-4,ASSPTGIGSPLH
TRBJ1-4,15,.,TRBV28,ASSSGLGAATNEKLF
TRBJ2-1,13,many,TRBV6-5,ASSISGGHSNEQF
TRBJ2-3,6,few,TRBV20-1,SATTPP
TRBJ1-1,14,.,TRBV4-1,ASSQVGRGPVTEAF
TRBJ1-1,11,.,TRBV6-2/TRBV6-3,AITGSSASEAF